This T cell receptor (beta chain) was obtained from a study of cytomegalovirus exposure and HLA in healthy donors. Researchers ran the PCR with 60 Vbeta and 13 Jbeta primers. Method: immunoSEQ multiplex PCR; TCRdb's copy keeps in-frame clones and lacks some. The table lists over 150,000 clones, about three quarters of them singletons. Only one count was recorded for this clone. Its matching antigen is unknown. Study-level points and caveats: The majority of TCR sequences were rare, yet some public TCRs appeared in many donors.

The TCR comes from a man between 18 and 29 years old in good health and CMV-seronegative. Input material: PBMCs.

CDR3 protein: CASSVEGAQHF. In DNA, the CDR3 is TGTGCCAGTAGTGTCGAGGGGGCCCAGCATTTT. This chain connects TRBV19 to TRBJ1-5; the D gene is possibly TRBD1 (6 bases). Germline loops: CDR1 LNHDA, CDR2 SQIVND (reference sequence). Trimming removed 5 bases from V and 11 bases from J, with 10 bases in between. The CDR3 is made up of 11 amino acids. Based on the CDR3 plus reference TRBV19 and TRBJ1-5, the full variable domain is DGGITQSPKYLFRKEGQNVTLSCEQNLNHDAMYWYRQDPGQGLRLIYYSQIVNDFQKGDIAEGYSVSREKKESFPLTVTSAQKNPTAFYLCASSVEGAQHFGDGTRLSIL.